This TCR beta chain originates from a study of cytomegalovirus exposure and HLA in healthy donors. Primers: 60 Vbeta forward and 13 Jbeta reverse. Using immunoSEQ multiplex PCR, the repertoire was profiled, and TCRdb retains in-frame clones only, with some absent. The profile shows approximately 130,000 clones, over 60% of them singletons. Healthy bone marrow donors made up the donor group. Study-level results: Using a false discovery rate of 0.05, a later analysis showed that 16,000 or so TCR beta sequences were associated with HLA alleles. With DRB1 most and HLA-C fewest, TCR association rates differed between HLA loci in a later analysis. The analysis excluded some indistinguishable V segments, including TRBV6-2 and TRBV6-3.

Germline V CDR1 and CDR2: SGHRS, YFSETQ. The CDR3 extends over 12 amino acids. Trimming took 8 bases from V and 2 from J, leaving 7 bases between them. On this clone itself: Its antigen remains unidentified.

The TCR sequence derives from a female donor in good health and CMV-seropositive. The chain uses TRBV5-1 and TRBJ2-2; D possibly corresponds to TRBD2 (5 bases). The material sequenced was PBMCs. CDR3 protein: CASGGNTGELFF. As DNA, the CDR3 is TGCGCCAGTGGAGGCAACACCGGGGAGCTGTTTTTT.